This section outlines one T cell receptor beta chain sequence together with its context. The data stem from a study of T cell changes during pregnancy in multiple sclerosis. Germline loops: CDR1 SGHVS, CDR2 FNYEAQ. Trimming pared 5 bases from V and 1 base from J, leaving 14 bases between. This CDR3 is 15 amino acids long. Clones were sequenced by immunoSEQ multiplex PCR, and TCRdb holds only the in-frame ones, with some missing. The sample gives some 27,000 clones, about 92% of which show up once; about 0.45% is in the top ten. This sequence originates from a female donor with multiple sclerosis, enrolled in a pregnancy study. The chain is built from TRBV7-6 and TRBJ1-1, with a weak D call TRBD1 (5 bases). Sequencing was performed on CD4+ T cells from peripheral blood mononuclear cells, taken after pregnancy. Written as DNA, the CDR3 is TGTGCCAGCAGCCGAGGCTACAGGAGGAACACTGAAGCTTTCTTT. Its protein product is CASSRGYRRNTEAFF.